This TCR beta chain was retrieved from a study of human T cells and chemical hapten exposure. MiXCR, applied by TCRdb to the RACE reads, yields one record per CDR3 protein. The repertoire holds more than 85,000 distinct CDR3 sequences, with 8.5% as singletons. V lost 6 bases and J lost 4, with 15 bases in between. This CDR3 region has 14 residues. Specified time point: pre-sensitization, week 0. Stated treatment: therapeutic diphenylcyclopropenone sensitization with weekly scalp DPC. This clonotype has at least ten counts. This sample comprised whole blood, obtained in connection with sensitization to the hapten diphenylcyclopropenone (DPC). The receptor was isolated from a man between 35 and 55 years old with alopecia areata. Some clones in this sample may be carry-over from other donors' samples. This chain uses TRBV12-3 or TRBV12-4 with TRBJ1-2; weak D call: TRBD1 (5 bases). CDR3 loop: CASSAGTEVYGYTF. CDR3 in DNA: TGTGCCAGCAGCGCCGGGACGGAAGTCTATGGCTACACCTTC.